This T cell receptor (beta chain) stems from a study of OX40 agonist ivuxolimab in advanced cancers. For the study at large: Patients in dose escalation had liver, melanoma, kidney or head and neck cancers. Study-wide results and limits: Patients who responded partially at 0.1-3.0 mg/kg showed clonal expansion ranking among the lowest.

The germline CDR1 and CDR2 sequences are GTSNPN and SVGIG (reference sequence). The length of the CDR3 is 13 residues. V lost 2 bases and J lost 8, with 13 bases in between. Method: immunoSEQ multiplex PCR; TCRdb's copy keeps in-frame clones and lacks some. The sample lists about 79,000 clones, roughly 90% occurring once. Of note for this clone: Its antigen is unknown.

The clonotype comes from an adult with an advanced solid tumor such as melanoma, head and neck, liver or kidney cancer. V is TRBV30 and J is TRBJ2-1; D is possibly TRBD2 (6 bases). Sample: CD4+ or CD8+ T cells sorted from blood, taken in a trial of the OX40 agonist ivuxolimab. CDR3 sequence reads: CAWSYGREDEQFF. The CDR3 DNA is TGTGCCTGGAGTTACGGGCGGGAAGATGAGCAGTTCTTC. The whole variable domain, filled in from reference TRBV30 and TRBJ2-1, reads SQTIHQWPATLVQPVGSPLSLECTVEGTSNPNLYWYRQAAGRGLQLLFYSVGIGQISSEVPQNLSASRPQDRQFILSSKKLLLSDSGFYLCAWSYGREDEQFFGPGTRLTVL.